This paragraph reports one TCR beta chain. The ends were cut back, 5 bases at V and 5 bases at J, with 13 bases in the middle. Germline values: CDR1 MDHEN, CDR2 SYDVKM. This CDR3 is built from 13 residues. This record comes from a study of cytomegalovirus exposure and HLA in healthy donors. PCR used 60 Vbeta primers and 13 Jbeta primers. Sequenced by immunoSEQ multiplex PCR; TCRdb stores in-frame clones only, minus some. The table lists 90,000 to 120,000 clones, approximately 82% of them singletons. Material: PBMCs. The chain combines TRBV28 with TRBJ2-7, with D perhaps TRBD2 (7 bases). The clonotype was recovered from a woman between 18 and 29 years old in good health and CMV-seronegative. CDR3 amino acids: CASSEGGRNEQYF. The CDR3 coding sequence is TGTGCCAGCAGTGAGGGGGGGCGGAACGAGCAGTACTTC.